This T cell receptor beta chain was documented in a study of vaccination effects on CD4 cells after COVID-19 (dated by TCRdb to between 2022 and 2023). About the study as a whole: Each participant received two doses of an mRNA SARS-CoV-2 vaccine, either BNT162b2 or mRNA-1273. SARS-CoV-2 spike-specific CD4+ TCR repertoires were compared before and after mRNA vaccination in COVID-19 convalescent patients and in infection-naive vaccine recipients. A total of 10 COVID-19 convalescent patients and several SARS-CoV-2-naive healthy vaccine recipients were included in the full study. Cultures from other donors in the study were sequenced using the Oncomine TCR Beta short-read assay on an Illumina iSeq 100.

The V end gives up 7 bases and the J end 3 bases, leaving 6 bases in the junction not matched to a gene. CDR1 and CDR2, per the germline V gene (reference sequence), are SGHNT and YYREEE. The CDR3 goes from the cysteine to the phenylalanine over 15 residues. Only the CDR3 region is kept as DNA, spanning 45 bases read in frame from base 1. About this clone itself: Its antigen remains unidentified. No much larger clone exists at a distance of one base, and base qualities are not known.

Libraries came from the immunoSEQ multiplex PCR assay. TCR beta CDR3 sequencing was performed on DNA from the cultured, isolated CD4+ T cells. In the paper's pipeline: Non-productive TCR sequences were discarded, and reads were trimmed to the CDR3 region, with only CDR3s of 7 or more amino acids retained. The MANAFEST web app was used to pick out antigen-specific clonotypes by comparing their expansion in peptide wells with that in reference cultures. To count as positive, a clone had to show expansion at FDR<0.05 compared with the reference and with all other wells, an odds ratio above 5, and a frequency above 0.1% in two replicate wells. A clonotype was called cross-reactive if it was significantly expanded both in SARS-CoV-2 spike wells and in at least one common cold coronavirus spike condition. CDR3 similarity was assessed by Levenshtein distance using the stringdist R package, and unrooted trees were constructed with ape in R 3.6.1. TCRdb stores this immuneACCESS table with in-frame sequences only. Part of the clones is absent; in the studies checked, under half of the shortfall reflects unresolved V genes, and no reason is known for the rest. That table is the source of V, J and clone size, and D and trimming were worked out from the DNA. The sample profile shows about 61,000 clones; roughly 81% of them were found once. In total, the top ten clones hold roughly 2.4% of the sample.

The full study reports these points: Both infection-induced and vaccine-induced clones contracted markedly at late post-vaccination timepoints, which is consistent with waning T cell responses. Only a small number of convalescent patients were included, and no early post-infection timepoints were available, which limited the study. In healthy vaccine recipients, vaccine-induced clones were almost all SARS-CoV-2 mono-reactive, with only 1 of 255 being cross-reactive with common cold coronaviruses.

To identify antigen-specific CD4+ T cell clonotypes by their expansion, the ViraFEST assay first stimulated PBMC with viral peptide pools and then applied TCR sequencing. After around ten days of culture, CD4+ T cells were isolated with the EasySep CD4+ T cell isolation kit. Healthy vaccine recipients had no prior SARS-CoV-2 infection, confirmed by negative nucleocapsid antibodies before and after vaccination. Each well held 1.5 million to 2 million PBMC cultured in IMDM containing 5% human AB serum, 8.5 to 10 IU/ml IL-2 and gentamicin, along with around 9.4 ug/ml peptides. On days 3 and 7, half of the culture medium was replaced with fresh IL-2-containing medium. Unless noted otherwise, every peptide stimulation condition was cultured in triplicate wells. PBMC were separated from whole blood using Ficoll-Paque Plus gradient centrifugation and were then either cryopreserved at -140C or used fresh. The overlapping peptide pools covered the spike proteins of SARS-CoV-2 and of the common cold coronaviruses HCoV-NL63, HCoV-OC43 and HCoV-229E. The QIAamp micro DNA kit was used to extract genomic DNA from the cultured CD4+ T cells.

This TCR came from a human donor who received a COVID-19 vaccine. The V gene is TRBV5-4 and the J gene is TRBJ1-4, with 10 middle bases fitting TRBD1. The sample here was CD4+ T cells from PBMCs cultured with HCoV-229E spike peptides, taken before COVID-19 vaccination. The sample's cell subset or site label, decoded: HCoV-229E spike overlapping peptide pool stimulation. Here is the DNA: TGTGCCAGCGGAAGACAGGGGGCAGCTAATGAAAAACTGTTTTTT. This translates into CASGRQGAANEKLFF.